This entry describes one TCR beta chain. Its antigen remains unidentified. This CDR3 spans 14 amino acids. Per the germline V gene, CDR1 is GTSNPN and CDR2 is SVGIG (reference sequence). After removal of 3 bases from V and 4 bases from J, the junction contained 4 bases not matched to a gene. These data originate in a study of T-cell memory formation after mild COVID-19. At the level of the study: TCR clusters largely stayed donor specific.

Barcoded TCR alpha and TCR beta cDNA libraries with UMIs came from 5'RACE using constant-segment primers. TCRdb independently ran MiXCR on the 5' RACE reads; one entry per CDR3 protein. The repertoire holds approximately 450,000 distinct CDR3 sequences, with about 20% as singletons. Points from the study as a whole: Pre-infection memory held some responding clones, suggesting pre-existing cross-reactive T cells responded.

V gene TRBV30 combines with J gene TRBJ1-2; 11 bases fit TRBD1. Sequencing was done on a sample of PBMCs or a T cell subset sorted from them (not recorded which). The clonotype comes from an adult woman who had mild COVID-19 (a few samples of this study predate the infection). Cell type and time point are not known. Here the CDR3 DNA reads TGTGCCTGGAGCTGGGACAGGGGGATCTATGGCTACACCTTC. It yields the protein CAWSWDRGIYGYTF.